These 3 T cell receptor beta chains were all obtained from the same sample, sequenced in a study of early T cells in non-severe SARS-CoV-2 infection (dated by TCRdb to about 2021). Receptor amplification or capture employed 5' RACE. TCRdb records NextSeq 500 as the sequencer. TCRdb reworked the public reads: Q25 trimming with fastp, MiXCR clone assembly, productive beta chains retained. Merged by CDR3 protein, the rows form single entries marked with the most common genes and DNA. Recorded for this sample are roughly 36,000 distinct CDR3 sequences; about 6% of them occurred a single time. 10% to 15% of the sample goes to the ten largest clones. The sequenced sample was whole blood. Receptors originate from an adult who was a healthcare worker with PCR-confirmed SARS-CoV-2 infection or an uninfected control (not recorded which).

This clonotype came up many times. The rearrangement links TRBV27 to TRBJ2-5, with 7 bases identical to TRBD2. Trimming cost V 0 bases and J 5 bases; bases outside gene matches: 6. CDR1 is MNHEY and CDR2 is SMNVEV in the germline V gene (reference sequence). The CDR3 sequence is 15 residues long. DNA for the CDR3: TGTGCCAGCAGTTTATCGTGGGAGGGTGGGGAGACCCAGTACTTC. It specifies CASSLSWEGGETQYF.

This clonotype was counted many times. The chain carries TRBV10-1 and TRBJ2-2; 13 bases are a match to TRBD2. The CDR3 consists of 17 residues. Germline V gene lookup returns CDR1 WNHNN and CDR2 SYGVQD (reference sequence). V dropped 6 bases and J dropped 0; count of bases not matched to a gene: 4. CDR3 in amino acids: CASSRTSGGANTGELFF. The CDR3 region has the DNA TGCGCCAGCAGCCGGACTAGCGGGGGAGCGAACACCGGGGAGCTGTTTTTT.

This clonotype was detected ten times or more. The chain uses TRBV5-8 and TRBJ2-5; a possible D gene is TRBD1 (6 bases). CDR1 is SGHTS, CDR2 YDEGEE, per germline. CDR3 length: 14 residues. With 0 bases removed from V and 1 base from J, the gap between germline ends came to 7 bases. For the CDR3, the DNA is TGTGCCAGCAGCTTGGACAGGGCCCAAGAGACCCAGTACTTC. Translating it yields CASSLDRAQETQYF. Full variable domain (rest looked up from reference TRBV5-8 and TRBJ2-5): EAGVTQSPTHLIKTRGQQATLRCSPISGHTSVYWYQQALGLGLQFLLWYDEGEERNRGNFPPRFSGRQFPNYSSELNVNALELEDSALYLCASSLDRAQETQYFGPGTRLLVL.